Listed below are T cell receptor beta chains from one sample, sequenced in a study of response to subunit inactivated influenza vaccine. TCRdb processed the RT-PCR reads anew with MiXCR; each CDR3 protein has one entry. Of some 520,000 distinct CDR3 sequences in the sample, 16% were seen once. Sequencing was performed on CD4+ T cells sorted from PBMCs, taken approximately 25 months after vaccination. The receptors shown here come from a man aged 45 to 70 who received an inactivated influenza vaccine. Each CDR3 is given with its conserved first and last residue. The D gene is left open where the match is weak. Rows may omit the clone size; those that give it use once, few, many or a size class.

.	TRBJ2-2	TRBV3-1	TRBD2	TGTGCCAGCAGCCTTAGCGGGGGGGTGACCGGGGAGCTGTTTTTT	CASSLSGGVTGELFF
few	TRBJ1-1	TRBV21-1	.	TGTGCCAGCAGCAAAGATCAGGGGGCGGCCCCCATGAACACTGAAGCTTTCTTT	CASSKDQGAAPMNTEAFF
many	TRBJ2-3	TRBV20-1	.	TGCAGTGCTAGAGCGGACTGGGTCAGCACAGATACGCAGTATTTT	CSARADWVSTDTQYF
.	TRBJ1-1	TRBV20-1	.	TGCAGTGCTAGTCATGGAGGGAACACTGAAGCTTTCTTT	CSASHGGNTEAFF
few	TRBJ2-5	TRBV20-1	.	TGCAGTGCCCTGGGCGGAATAGCCCAAGAGACCCAGTACTTC	CSALGGIAQETQYF
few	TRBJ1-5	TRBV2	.	TGTGCCAGCAGTGAAGAGGGAGGCGGTCAGCCCCAGCATTTT	CASSEEGGGQPQHF
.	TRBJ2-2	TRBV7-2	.	TGTGCCAGCAGCTTACTGGCCAGGAACACCGGGGAGCTGTTTTTT	CASSLLARNTGELFF
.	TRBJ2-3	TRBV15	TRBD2	TGTGCCACCAGCCAAGGGCCCGGGACTAGGACGTATTTT	CATSQGPGTRTYF
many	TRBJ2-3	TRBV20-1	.	TGCAGTGCTAGAATAGCTGGCACAGATACGCAGTATTTT	CSARIAGTDTQYF
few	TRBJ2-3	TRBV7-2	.	TGTGCCAGCAGCTTAGCTAGCGTCTCCACAGATACGCAGTATTTT	CASSLASVSTDTQYF
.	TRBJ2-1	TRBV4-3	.	TGCGCCAGCAGCCAAGATGTACAGGGAAACTACAATGAGCAGTTCTTC	CASSQDVQGNYNEQFF
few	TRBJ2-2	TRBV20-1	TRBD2	TGCAGTGCTAGAAGCCTGAGCGGGGGGTCCACCGGGGAGCTGTTTTTT	CSARSLSGGSTGELFF
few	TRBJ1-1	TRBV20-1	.	TGCAGTGCTAGATCAGGGACAAACACTGAAGCTTTCTTT	CSARSGTNTEAFF
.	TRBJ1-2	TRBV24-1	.	TGTGCCACCAGTGACTCTACACCCGACGCCCAGGTCTATGGCTACACCTTC	CATSDSTPDAQVYGYTF
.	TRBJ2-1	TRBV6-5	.	TGTGCCAGCAGTTACTCCGTTGTGGGGGGGCGATACAATGAGCAGTTCTTC	CASSYSVVGGRYNEQFF
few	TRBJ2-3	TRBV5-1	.	TGCGCCAGCAGCCCGGTGGGGGGTTTGAGTGCAGATACGCAGTATTTT	CASSPVGGLSADTQYF
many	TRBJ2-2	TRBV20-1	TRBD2	TGCAGTGCGGCTCGCGGGGGGAACACCGGGGAGCTGTTTTTT	CSAARGGNTGELFF
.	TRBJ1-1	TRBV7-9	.	TGTGCCAGCAGCTCCAGCGGCACTGAAGCTTTCTTT	CASSSSGTEAFF